The present T cell receptor (beta chain) was sequenced within a study of cytomegalovirus exposure and HLA in healthy donors. General study points: A later analysis linked 16,951 TCR beta sequences to HLA alleles at 0.05 false discovery rate. Later on, analysis showed that most CMV-associated TCR beta chains appeared to be HLA-restricted.

The PCR employed 60 Vbeta primers together with 13 Jbeta primers. Assay: immunoSEQ multiplex PCR; the TCRdb copy retains only in-frame clones and omits some. Of 150,000 to 200,000 clones in the sample, 75% were seen once. Looked up from germline, CDR1 is MDHEN and CDR2 is SYDVKM. The CDR3 contains 14 residues. V shed 6 bases, J shed 5 bases, and the junction held 9 bases outside the gene matches. As for this clone: Antigen unknown.

Sequenced input: PBMCs. The genes are TRBV28 and TRBJ2-7; 8 bases are shared with TRBD1. The TCR originated in a man aged 18 to 29 in good health and CMV-seropositive. DNA for the CDR3: TGTGCCAGCAGGGCCGGGACAGGTCGAAACGAGCAGTACTTC. Residues: CASRAGTGRNEQYF.